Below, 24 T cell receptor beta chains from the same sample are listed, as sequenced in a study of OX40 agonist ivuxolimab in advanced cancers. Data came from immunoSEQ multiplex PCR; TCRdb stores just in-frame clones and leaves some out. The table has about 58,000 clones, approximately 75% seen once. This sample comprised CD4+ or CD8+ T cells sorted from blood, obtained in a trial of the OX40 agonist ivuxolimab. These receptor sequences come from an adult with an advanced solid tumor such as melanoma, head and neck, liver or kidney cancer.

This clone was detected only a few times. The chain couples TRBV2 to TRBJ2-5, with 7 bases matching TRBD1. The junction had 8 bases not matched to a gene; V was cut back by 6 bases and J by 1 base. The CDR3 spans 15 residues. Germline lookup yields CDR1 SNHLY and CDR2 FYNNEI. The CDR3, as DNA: TGTGCCAGCAGGGACAGGAATGGTGCCCAAGAGACCCAGTACTTC. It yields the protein CASRDRNGAQETQYF.

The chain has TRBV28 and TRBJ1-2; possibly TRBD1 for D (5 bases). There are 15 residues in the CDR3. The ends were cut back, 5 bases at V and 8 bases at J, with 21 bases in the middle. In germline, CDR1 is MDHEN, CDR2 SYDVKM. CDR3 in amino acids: CASSRWGSASGGYTF. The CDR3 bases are TGTGCCAGCAGTCGATGGGGGTCTGCTTCGGGCGGCTACACCTTC.

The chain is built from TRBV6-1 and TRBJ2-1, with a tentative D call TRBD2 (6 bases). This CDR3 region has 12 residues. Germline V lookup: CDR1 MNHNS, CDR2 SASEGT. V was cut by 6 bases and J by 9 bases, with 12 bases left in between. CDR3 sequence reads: CASSRGGTEQFF. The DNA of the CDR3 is TGTGCCAGCAGCCGCGGAGGGACTGAGCAGTTCTTC.

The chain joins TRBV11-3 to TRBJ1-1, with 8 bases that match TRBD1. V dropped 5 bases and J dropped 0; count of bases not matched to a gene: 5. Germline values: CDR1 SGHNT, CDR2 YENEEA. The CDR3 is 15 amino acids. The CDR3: CASSARTGLNTEAFF. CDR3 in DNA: TGTGCCAGCAGCGCTCGGACAGGGTTGAACACTGAAGCTTTCTTT.

CDR3 bases: TGTGCCAGCAGCCTTTATTCCCCAGGGAAAGGGTACACAGATACGCAGTATTTT. This codes for CASSLYSPGKGYTDTQYF. The genes are TRBV7-6 and TRBJ2-3, with TRBD1 as a possible D gene (5 bases). The V end lost 5 bases, the J end lost 2 bases, and 23 bases lay between the germline ends. The CDR3 spans 18 residues. Germline CDR1 reads SGHVS; CDR2 reads FNYEAQ.

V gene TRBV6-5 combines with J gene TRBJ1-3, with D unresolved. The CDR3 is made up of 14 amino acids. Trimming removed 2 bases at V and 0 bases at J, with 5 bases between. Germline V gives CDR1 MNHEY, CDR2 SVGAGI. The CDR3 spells CASSYRGSGNTIYF. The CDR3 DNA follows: TGTGCCAGCAGTTACCGGGGCTCTGGAAACACCATATATTTT.

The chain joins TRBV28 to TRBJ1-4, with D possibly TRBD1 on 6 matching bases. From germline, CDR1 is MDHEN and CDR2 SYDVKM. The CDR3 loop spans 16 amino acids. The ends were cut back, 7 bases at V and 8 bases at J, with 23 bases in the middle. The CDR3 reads CASTPGGAGGREKLFF. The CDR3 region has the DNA TGTGCCAGCACCCCCGGGGGGGCGGGAGGTCGAGAAAAACTGTTTTTT.

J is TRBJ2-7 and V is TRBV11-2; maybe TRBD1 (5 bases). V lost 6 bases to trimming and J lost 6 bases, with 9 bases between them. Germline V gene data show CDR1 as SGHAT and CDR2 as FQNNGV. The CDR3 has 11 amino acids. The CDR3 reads CASRRGPEQYF. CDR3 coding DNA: TGTGCCAGCAGAAGGGGTCCCGAGCAGTACTTC.

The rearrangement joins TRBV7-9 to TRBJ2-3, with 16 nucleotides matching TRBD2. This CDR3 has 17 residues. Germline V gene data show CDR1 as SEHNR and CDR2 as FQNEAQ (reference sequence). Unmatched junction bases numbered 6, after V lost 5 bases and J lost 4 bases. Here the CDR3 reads CASSGGTSGGVADTQYF. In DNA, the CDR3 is TGTGCCAGCAGCGGAGGGACTAGCGGGGGGGTGGCAGATACGCAGTATTTT.

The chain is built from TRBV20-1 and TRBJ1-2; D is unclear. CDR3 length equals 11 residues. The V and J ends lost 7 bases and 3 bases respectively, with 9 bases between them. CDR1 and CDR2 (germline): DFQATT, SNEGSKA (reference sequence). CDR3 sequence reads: CSVNGHYGYTF. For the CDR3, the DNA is TGCAGTGTAAACGGCCACTATGGCTACACCTTC.

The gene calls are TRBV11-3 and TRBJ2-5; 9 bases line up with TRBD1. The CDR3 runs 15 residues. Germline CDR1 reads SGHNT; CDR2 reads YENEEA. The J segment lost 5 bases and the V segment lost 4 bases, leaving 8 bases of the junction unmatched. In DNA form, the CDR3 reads TGTGCCAGCAGCTCCCCGGGACAGGGTTCGGAGACCCAGTACTTC. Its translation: CASSSPGQGSETQYF.

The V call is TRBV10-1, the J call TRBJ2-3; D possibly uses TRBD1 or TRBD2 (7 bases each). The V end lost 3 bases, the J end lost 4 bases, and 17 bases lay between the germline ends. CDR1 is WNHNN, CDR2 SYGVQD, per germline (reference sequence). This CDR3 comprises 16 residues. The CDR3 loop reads CASSDGLTGRADTQYF. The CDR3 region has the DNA TGCGCCAGCAGTGATGGATTGACAGGGAGGGCAGATACGCAGTATTTT.

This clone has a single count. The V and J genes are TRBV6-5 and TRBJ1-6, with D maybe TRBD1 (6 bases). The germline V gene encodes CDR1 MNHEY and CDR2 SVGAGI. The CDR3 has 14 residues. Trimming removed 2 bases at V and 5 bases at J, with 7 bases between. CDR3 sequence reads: CASSYGGDNSPLHF. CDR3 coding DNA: TGTGCCAGCAGTTACGGGGGCGATAATTCACCCCTCCACTTT.

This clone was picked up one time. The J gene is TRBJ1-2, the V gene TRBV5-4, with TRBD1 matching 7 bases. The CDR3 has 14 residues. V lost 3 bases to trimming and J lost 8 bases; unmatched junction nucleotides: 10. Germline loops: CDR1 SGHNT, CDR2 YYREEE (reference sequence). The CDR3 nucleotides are TGTGCCAGCAGCTCTCGACAGGGAACTAAGGGCTACACCTTC. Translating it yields CASSSRQGTKGYTF. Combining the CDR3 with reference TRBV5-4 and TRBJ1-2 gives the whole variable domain ETGVTQSPTHLIKTRGQQVTLRCSSQSGHNTVSWYQQALGQGPQFIFQYYREEENGRGNFPPRFSGLQFPNYSSELNVNALELDDSALYLCASSSRQGTKGYTFGSGTRLTVV.

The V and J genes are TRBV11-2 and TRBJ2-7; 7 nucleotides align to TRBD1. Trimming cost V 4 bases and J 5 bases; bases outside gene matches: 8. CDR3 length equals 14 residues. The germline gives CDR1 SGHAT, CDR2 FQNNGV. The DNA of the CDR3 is TGTGCCAGCAGCTCGGGACCAGGGGGAAACGAGCAGTACTTC. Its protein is CASSSGPGGNEQYF. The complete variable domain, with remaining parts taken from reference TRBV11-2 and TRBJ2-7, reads EAGVAQSPRYKIIEKRQSVAFWCNPISGHATLYWYQQILGQGPKLLIQFQNNGVVDDSQLPKDRFSAERLKGVDSTLKIQPAKLEDSAVYLCASSSGPGGNEQYFGPGTRLTVT.

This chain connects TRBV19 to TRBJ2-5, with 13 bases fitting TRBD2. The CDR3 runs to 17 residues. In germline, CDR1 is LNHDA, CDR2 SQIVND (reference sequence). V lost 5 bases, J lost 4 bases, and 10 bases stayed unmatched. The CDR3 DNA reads TGTGCCAGTAGTGACCAAGGACTAGCGGGGGAAGGAGAGACCCAGTACTTC. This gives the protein CASSDQGLAGEGETQYF.

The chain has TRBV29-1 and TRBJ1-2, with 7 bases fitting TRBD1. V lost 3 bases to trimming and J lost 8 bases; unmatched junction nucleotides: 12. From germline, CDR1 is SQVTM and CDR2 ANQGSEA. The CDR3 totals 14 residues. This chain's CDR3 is CSVEVDRSVPGYTF. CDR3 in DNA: TGCAGCGTTGAGGTGGACAGGTCCGTGCCCGGCTACACCTTC. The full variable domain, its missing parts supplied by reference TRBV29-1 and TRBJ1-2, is SAVISQKPSRDICQRGTSLTIQCQVDSQVTMMFWYRQQPGQSLTLIATANQGSEATYESGFVIDKFPISRPNLTFSTLTVSNMSPEDSSIYLCSVEVDRSVPGYTFGSGTRLTVV.

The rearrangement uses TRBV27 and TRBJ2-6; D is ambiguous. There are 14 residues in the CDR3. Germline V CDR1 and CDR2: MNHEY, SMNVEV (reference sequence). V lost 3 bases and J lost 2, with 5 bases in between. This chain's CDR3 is CASSFGAGANVLTF. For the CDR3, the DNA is TGTGCCAGCAGTTTTGGGGCTGGGGCCAACGTCCTGACTTTC.

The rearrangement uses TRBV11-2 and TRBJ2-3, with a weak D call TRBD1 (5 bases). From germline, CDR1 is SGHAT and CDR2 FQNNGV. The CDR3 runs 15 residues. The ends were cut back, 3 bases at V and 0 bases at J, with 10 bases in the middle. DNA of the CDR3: TGTGCCAGCAGCTTCGACAGCCTCAGCACAGATACGCAGTATTTT. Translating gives CASSFDSLSTDTQYF.

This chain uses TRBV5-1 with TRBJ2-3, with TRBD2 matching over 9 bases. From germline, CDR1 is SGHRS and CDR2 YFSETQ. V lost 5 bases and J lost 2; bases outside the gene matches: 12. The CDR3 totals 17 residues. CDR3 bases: TGCGCCAGCAGTCCACGGCCCAGCGGGGGGTCCACAGATACGCAGTATTTT. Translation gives CASSPRPSGGSTDTQYF.

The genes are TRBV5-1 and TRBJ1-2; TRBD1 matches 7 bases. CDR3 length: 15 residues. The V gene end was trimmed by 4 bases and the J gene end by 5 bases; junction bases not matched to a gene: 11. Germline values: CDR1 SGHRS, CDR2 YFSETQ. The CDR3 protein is CASSTGQPGSYGYTF. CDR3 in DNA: TGCGCCAGCAGCACGGGACAGCCAGGGTCTTATGGCTACACCTTC.

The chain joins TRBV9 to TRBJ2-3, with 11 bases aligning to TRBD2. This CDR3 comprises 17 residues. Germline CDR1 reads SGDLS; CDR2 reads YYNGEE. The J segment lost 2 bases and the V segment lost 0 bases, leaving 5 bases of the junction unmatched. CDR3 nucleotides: TGTGCCAGCAGCGTAGGGGTTAGCGGGGGGGCCACAGATACGCAGTATTTT. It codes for CASSVGVSGGATDTQYF.

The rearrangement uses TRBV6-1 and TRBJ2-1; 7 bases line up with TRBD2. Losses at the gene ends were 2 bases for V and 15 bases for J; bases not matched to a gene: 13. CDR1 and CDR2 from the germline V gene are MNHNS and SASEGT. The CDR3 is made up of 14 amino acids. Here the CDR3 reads CASSESGRAGVVFF. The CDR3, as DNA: TGTGCCAGCAGTGAATCTGGGAGGGCGGGGGTTGTGTTCTTC.

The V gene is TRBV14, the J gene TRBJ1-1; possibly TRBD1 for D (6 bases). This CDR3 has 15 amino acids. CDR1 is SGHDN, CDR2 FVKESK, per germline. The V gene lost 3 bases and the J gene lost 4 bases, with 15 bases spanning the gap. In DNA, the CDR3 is TGTGCCAGCAGCCAGACACAGGGCGGTAGCACTGAAGCTTTCTTT. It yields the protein CASSQTQGGSTEAFF.